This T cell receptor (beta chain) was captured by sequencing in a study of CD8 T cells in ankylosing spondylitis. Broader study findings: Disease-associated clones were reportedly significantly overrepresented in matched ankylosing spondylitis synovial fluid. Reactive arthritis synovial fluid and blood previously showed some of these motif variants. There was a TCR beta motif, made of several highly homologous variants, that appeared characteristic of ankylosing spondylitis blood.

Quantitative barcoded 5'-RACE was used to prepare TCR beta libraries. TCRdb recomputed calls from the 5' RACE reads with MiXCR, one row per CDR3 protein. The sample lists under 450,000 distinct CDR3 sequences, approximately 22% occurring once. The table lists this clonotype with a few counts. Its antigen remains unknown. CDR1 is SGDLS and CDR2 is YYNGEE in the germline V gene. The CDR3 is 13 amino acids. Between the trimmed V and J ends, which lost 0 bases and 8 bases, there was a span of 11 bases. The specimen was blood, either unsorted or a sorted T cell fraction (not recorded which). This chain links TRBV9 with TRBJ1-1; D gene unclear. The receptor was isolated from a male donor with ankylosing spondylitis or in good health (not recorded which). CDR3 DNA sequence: TGTGCCAGCAGCGTAGACTTGGAGCTAGAAGCTTTCTTT. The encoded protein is CASSVDLELEAFF.